This TCR beta chain is drawn from a study of blood T cell repertoires in COVID-19. Across the study: Acute and convalescent COVID-19 samples came from the United States, Italy and Spain.

Authors' analysis steps: Estimation of nucleated cell counts relied on the amplification of reference gene primers. The table came from immunoSEQ multiplex PCR; TCRdb's copy has only in-frame clones and leaves some out. V and J calls and clone size are those listed in that table; D and trimming were worked out from the DNA. The sample gives tens of thousands of clones, about 88% of which show up once; roughly 13% is in the top ten. Germline loops: CDR1 SGHTA, CDR2 FQGNSA. This CDR3 has 13 residues. The ends were cut back, 3 bases at V and 4 bases at J, with 6 bases in the middle. V usage is TRBV7-2 and J usage is TRBJ2-2; D unresolved. The sample consisted of peripheral blood. This receptor was obtained from an older woman with active COVID-19. The DNA for the CDR3 is TGTGCCAGCAGCTTGAAACTCACCGGGGAGCTGTTTTTT. Its translation is CASSLKLTGELFF.